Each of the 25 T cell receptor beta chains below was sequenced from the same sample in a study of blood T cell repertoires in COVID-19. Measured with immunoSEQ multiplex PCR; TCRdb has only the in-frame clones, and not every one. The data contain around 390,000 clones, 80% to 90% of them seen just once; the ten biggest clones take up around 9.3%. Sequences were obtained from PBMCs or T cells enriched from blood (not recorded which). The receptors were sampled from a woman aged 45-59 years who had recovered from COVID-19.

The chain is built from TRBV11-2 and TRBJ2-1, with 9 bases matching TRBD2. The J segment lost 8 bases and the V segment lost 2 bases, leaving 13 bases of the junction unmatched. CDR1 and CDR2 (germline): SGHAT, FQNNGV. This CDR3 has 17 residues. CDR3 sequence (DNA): TGTGCCAGCAGCTTATTGCCCTATAGCGGGGGTTGGGATGAGCAGTTCTTC. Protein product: CASSLLPYSGGWDEQFF.

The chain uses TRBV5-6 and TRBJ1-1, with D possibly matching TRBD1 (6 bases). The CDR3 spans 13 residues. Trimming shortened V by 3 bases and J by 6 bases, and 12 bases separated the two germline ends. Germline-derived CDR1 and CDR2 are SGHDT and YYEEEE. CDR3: CASSWWTAAEAFF. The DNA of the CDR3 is TGTGCCAGCAGCTGGTGGACAGCGGCTGAAGCTTTCTTT.

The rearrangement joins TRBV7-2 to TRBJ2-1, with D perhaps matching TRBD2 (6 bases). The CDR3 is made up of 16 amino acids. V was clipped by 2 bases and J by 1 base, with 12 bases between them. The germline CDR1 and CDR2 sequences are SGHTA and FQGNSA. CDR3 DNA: TGTGCCAGCAGCTTACATTGGGACTTGTCCTACAATGAGCAGTTCTTC. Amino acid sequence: CASSLHWDLSYNEQFF.

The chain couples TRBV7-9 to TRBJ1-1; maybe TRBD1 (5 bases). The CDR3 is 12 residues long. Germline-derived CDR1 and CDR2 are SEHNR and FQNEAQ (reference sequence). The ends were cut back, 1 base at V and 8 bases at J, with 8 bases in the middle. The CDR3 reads CASSLERTEAFF. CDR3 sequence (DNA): TGTGCCAGCAGCTTAGAAAGGACAGAAGCTTTCTTT.

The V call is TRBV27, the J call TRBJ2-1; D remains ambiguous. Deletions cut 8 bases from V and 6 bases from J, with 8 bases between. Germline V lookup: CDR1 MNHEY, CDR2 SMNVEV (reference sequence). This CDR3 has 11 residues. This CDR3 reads CASPPPNEQFF. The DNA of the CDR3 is TGTGCCAGCCCTCCCCCCAATGAGCAGTTCTTC.

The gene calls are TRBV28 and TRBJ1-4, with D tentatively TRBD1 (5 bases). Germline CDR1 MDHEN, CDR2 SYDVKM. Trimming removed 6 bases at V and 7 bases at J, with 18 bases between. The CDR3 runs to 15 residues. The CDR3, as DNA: TGTGCCAGCAGCCCCCCGGGGGGGACGGGTGAAAAACTGTTTTTT. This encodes CASSPPGGTGEKLFF.

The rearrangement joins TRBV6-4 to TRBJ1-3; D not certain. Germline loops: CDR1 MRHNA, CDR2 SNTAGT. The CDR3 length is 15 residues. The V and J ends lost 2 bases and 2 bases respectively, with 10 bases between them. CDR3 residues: CASSDPGWAGNTIYF. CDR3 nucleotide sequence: TGTGCCAGCAGTGACCCCGGGTGGGCTGGAAACACCATATATTTT.

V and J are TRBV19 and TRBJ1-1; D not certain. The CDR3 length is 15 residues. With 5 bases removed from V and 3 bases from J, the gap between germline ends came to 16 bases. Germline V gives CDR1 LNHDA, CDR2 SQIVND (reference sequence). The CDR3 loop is CASSDGEARYTEAFF. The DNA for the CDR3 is TGTGCCAGTAGTGATGGTGAAGCTCGGTACACTGAAGCTTTCTTT.

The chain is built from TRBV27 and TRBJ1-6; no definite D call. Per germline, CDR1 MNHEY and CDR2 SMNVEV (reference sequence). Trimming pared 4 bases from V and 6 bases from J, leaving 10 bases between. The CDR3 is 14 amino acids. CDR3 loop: CASSSPPRNSPLHF. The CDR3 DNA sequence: TGTGCCAGCAGTTCGCCGCCGCGTAATTCACCCCTCCACTTT.

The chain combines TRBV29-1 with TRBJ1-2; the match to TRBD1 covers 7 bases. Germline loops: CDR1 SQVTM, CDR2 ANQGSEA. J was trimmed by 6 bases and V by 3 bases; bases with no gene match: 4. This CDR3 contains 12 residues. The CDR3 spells CSVDRGDDGYTF. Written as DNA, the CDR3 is TGCAGCGTTGACAGGGGGGACGATGGCTACACCTTC.

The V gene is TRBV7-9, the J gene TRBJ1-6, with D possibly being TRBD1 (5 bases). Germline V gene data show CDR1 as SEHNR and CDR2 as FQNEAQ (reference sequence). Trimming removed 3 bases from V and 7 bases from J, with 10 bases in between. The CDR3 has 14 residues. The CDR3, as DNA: TGTGCCAGCAGCTTTGAGGGGAGGAATTCACCCCTCCACTTT. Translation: CASSFEGRNSPLHF.

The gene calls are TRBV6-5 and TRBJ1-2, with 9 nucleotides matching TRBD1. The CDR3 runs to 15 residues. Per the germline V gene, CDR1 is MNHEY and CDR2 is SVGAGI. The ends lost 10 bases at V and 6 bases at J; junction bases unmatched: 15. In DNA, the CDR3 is TGTGCCACCTTAAGAAGATTGGGACAGGGCAATGGCTACACCTTC. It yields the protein CATLRRLGQGNGYTF.

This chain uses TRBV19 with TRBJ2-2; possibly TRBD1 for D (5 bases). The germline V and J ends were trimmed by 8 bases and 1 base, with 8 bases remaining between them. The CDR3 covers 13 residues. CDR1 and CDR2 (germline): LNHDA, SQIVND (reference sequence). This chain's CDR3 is CASFTGNTGELFF. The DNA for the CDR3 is TGTGCCAGTTTCACAGGGAACACCGGGGAGCTGTTTTTT.

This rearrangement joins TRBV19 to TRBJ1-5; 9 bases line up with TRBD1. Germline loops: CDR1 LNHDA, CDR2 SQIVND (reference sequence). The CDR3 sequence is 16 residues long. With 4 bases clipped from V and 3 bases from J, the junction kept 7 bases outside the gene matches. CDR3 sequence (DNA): TGTGCCAGTAGTAGAGGGACAGGGTGGGACAATCAGCCCCAGCATTTT. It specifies CASSRGTGWDNQPQHF.

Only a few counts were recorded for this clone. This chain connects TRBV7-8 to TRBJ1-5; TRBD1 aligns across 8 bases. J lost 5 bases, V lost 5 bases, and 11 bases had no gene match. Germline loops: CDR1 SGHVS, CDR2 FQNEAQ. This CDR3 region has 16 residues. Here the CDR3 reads CASSPGGSHYDQPQHF. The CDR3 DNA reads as TGTGCCAGCAGCCCAGGGGGCTCCCATTATGATCAGCCCCAGCATTTT.

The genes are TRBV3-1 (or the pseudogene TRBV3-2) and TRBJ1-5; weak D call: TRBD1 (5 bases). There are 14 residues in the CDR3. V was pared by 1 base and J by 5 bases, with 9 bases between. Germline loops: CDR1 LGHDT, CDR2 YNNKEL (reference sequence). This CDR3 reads CASSQVQGDQPQHF. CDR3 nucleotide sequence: TGTGCCAGCAGCCAAGTGCAGGGTGATCAGCCCCAGCATTTT.

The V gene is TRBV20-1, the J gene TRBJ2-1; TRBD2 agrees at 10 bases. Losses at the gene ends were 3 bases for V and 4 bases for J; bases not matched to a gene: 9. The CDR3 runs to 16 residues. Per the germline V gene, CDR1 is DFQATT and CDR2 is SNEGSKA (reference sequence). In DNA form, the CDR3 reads TGCAGTGCTAGTTCTAGCGGGGGCCCCTTTTACAATGAGCAGTTCTTC. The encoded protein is CSASSSGGPFYNEQFF.

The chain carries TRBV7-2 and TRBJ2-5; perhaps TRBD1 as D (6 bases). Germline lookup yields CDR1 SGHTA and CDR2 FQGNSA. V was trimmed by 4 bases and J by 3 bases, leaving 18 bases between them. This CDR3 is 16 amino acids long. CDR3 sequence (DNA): TGTGCCAGCAGCTCCCTTAGAACCGGGACAAAAGAGACCCAGTACTTC. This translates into CASSSLRTGTKETQYF.

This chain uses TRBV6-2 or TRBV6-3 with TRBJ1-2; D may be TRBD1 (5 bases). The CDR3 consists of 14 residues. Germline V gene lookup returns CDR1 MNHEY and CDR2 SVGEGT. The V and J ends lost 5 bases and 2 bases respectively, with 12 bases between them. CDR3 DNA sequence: TGTGCCAGCAGTGTCTGGGCAGGGAACTATGGCTACACCTTC. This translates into CASSVWAGNYGYTF.

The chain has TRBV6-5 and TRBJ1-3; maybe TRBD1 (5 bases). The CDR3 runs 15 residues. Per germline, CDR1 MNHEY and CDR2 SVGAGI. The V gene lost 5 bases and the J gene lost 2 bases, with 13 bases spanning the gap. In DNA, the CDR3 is TGTGCCAGCAGTCCCGGGACTGGAGCTGGAAACACCATATATTTT. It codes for CASSPGTGAGNTIYF.

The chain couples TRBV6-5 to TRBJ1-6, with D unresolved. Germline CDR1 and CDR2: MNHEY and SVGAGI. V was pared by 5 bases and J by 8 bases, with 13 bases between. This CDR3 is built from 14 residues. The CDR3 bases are TGTGCCAGCAGTCTACAGCGCGGGGATTCACCCCTCCACTTT. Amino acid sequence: CASSLQRGDSPLHF.

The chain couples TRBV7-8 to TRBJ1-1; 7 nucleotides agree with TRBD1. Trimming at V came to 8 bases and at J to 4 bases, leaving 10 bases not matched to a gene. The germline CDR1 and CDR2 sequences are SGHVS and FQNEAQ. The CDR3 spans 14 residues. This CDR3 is CASSDEGATTEAFF. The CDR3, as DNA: TGTGCCAGCTCCGACGAGGGGGCAACCACTGAAGCTTTCTTT.

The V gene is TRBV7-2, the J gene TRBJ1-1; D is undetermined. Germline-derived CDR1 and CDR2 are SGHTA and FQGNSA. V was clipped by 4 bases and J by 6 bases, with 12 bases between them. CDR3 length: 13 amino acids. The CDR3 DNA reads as TGTGCCAGCAGCTCAGCTCGAAACTCTGAAGCTTTCTTT. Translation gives CASSSARNSEAFF.

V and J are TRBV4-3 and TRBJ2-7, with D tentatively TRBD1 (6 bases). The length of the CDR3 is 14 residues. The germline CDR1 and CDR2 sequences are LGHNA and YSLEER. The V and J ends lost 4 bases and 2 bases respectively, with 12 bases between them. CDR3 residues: CASSLDSSTYEQYF. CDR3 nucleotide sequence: TGCGCCAGCAGCCTGGACAGCTCGACCTACGAGCAGTACTTC.

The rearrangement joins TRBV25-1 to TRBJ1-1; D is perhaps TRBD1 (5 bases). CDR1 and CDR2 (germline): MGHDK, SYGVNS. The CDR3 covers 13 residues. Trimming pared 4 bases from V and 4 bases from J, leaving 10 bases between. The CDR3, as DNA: TGTGCCAGCAGTGCCGGGGGTGCCACTGAAGCTTTCTTT. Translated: CASSAGGATEAFF. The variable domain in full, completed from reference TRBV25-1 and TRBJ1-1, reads EADIYQTPRYLVIGTGKKITLECSQTMGHDKMYWYQQDPGMELHLIHYSYGVNSTEKGDLSSESTVSRIRTEHFPLTLESARPSHTSQYLCASSAGGATEAFFGQGTRLTVV.